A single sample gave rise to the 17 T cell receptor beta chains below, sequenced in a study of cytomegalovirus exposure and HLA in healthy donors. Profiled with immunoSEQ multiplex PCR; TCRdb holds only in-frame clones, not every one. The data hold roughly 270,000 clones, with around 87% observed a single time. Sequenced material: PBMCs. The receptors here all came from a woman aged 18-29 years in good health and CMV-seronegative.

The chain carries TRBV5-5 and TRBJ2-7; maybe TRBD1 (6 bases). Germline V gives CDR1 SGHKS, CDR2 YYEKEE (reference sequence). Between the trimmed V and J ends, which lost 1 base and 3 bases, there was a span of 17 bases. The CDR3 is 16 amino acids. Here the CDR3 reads CASSLYPTGIRYEQYF. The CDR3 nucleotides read TGTGCCAGCAGCTTGTATCCGACAGGCATCCGCTACGAGCAGTACTTC.

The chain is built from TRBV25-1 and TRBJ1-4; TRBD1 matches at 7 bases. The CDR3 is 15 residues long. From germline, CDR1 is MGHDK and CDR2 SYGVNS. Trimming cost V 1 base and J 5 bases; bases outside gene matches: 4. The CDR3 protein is CASSESLGQNEKLFF. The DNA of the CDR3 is TGTGCCAGCAGTGAATCTCTGGGACAGAATGAAAAACTGTTTTTT.

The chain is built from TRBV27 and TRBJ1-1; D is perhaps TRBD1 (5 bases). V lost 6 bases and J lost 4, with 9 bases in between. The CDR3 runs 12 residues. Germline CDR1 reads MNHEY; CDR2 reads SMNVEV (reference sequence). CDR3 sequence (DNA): TGTGCCAGCAGGGGGCAGCCCACTGAAGCTTTCTTT. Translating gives CASRGQPTEAFF.

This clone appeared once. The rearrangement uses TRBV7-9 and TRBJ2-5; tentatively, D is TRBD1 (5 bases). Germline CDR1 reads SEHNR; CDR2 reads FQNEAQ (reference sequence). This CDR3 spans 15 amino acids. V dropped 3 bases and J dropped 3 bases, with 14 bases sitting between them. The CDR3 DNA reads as TGTGCCAGCAGCTTTCACGACAGTCCCAAAGAGACCCAGTACTTC. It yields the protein CASSFHDSPKETQYF.

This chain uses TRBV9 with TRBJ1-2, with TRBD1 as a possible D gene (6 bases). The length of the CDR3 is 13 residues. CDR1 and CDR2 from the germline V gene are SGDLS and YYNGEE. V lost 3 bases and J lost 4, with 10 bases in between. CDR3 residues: CASSGNRAYGYTF. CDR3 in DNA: TGTGCCAGCAGCGGAAACAGGGCCTATGGCTACACCTTC.

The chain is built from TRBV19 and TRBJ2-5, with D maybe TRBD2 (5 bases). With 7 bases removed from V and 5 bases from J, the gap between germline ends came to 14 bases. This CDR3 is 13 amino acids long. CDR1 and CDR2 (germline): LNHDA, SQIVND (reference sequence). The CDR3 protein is CASKALAYETQYF. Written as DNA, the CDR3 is TGTGCCAGTAAGGCCCTAGCCTATGAGACCCAGTACTTC.

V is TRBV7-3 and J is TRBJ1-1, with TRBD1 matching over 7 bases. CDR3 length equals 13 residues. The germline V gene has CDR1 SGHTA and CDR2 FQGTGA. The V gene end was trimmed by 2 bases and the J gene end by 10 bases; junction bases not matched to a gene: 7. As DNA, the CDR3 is TGTGCCAGCAGCTTAGTAGCAGGGGGACGAGCTTTCTTT. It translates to CASSLVAGGRAFF.

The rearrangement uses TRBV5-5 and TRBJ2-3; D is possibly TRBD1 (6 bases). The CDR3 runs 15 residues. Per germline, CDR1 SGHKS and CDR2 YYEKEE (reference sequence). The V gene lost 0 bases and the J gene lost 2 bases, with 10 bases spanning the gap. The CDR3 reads CASSLGPGDTDTQYF. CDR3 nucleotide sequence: TGTGCCAGCAGCTTGGGGCCAGGGGACACAGATACGCAGTATTTT.

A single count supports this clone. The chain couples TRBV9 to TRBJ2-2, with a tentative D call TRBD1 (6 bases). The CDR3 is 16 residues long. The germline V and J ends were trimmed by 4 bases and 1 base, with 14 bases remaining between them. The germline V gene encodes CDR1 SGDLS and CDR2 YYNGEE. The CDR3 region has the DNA TGTGCCAGCAGCTTTCCGGGACAAAAGAACACCGGGGAGCTGTTTTTT. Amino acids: CASSFPGQKNTGELFF.

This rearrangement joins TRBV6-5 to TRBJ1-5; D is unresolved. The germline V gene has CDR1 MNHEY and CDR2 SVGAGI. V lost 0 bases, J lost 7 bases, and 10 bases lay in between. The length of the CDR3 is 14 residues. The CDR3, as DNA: TGTGCCAGCAGTTACTCGCGGGAACGGCAGCCCCAGCATTTT. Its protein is CASSYSRERQPQHF.

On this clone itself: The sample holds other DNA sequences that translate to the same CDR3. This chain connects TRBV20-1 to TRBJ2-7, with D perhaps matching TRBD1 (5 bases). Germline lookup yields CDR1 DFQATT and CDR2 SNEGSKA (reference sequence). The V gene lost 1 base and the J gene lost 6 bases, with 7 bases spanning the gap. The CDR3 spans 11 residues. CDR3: CSARADSEQYF. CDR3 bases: TGCAGTGCTAGAGCAGACAGCGAGCAGTACTTC.

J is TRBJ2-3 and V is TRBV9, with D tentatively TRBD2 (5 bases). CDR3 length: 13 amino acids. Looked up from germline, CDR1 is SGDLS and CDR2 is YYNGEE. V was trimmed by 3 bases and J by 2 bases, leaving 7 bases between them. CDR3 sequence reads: CASSAAVTDTQYF. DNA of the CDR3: TGTGCCAGCAGCGCAGCGGTCACAGATACGCAGTATTTT. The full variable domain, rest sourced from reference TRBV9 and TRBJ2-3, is DSGVTQTPKHLITATGQRVTLRCSPRSGDLSVYWYQQSLDQGLQFLIQYYNGEERAKGNILERFSAQQFPDLHSELNLSSLELGDSALYFCASSAAVTDTQYFGPGTRLTVL.

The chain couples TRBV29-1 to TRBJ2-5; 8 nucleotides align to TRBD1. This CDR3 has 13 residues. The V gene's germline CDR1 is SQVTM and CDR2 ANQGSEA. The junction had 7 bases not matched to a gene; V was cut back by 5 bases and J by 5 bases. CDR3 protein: CSVTGGKKETQYF. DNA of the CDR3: TGCAGCGTTACAGGGGGAAAAAAGGAGACCCAGTACTTC. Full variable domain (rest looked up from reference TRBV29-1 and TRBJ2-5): SAVISQKPSRDICQRGTSLTIQCQVDSQVTMMFWYRQQPGQSLTLIATANQGSEATYESGFVIDKFPISRPNLTFSTLTVSNMSPEDSSIYLCSVTGGKKETQYFGPGTRLLVL.

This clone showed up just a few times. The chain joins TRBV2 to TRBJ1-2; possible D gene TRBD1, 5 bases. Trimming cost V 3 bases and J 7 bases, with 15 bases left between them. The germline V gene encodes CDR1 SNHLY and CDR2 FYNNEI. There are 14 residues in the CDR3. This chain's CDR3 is CASSDSIGGSGYTF. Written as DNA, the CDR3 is TGTGCCAGCAGTGATTCTATCGGGGGGTCTGGCTACACCTTC.

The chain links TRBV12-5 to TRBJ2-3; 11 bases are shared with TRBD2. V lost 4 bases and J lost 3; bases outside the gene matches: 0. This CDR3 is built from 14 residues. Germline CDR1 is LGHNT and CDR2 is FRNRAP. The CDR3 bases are TGTGCTAGTGGTTCTAGCGGGAGGACAGATACGCAGTATTTT. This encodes CASGSSGRTDTQYF.

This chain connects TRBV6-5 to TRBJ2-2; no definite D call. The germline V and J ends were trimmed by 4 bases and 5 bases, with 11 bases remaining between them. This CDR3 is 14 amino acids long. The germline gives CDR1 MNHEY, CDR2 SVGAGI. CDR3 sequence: CASSLAPSTGELFF. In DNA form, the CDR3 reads TGTGCCAGCAGTTTGGCCCCCTCGACCGGGGAGCTGTTTTTT.

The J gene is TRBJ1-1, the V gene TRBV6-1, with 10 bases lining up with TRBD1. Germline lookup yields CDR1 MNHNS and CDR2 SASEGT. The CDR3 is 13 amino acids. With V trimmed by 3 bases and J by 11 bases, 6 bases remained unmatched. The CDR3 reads CASSDGQGVRAFF. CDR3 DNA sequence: TGTGCCAGCAGTGATGGACAGGGGGTCAGGGCTTTCTTT.